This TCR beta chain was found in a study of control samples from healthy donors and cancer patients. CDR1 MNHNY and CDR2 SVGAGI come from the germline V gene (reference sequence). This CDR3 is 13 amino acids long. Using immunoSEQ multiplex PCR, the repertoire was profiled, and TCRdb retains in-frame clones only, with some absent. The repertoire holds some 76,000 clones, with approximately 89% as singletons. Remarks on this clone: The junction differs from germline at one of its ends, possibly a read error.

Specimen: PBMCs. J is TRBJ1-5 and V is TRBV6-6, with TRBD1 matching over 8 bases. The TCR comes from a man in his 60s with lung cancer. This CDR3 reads CAGSTGGDQPQHF. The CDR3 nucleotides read TGTGCCGGCAGCACAGGGGGGGACCAGCCCCAGCATTTT.